This T cell receptor (beta chain) was retrieved from a study of T cells after yellow fever vaccination. Regarding this clonotype: The antigen is undetermined.

V lost 0 bases to trimming and J lost 0 bases; unmatched junction nucleotides: 8. This CDR3 comprises 19 residues. CDR1 and CDR2 from the germline V gene are MNHEY and SVGAGI. Study-wide results and limits: Once the booster was given, most primary-vaccination clones reappeared, at about 96% for CD4 and approximately 88% for CD8. Though weaker, the secondary response peaked faster, on day 5 versus 15.

Researchers made TCR cDNA using 5'RACE template switching, and this step added a universal primer site and UMIs. In TCRdb, the 5' RACE reads were re-called with MiXCR into one record per CDR3 protein. The data hold hundreds of thousands of distinct CDR3 sequences, with approximately 15% observed a single time. The material sequenced was PBMCs, taken on the day of the yellow fever booster vaccination. This clonotype was obtained from a man aged 25 to 45 who received the YFV17D yellow fever vaccine. The chain combines TRBV6-5 with TRBJ2-4, with 10 bases identical to TRBD1. CDR3 nucleotides: TGTGCCAGCAGTTACTCGCCGGGACAGGGGCCTCTAGCCAAAAACATTCAGTACTTC. Its protein is CASSYSPGQGPLAKNIQYF.